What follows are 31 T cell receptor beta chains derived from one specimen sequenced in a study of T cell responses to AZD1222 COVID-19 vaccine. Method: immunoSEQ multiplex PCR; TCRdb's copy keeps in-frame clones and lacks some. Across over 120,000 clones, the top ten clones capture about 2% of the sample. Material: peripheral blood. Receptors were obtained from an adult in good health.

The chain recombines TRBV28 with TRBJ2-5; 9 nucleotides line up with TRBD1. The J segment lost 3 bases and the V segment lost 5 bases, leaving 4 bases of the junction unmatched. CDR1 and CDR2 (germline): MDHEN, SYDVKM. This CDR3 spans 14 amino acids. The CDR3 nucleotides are TGTGCCAGCAGTCTGGGGACAGGGAAAGAGACCCAGTACTTC. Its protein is CASSLGTGKETQYF.

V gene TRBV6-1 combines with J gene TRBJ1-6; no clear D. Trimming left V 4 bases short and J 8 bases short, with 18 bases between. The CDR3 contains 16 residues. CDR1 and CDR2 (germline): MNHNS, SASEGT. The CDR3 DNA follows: TGTGCCAGCAGTGTGGGCTGGGCCTTGGACTATTCACCCCTCCACTTT. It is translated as CASSVGWALDYSPLHF.

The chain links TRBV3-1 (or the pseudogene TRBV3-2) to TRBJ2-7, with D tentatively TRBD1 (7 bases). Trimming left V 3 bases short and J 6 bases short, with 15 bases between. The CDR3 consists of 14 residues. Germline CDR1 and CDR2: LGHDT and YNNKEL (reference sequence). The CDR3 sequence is CASSHHQGGGEQYF. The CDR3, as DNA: TGTGCCAGCAGCCACCACCAGGGGGGTGGCGAGCAGTACTTC.

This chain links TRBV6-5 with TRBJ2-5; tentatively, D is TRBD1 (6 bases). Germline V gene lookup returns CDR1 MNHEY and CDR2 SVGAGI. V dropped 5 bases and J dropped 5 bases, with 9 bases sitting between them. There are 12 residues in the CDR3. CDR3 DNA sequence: TGTGCCAGCAGTCCAGACAGGGAGACCCAGTACTTC. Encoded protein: CASSPDRETQYF.

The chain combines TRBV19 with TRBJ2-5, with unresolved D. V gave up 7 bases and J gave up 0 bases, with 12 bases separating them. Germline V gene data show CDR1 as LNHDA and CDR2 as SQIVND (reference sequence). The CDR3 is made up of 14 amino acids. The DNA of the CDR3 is TGTGCCAGTAACCCGACCCCTTACCAAGAGACCCAGTACTTC. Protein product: CASNPTPYQETQYF.

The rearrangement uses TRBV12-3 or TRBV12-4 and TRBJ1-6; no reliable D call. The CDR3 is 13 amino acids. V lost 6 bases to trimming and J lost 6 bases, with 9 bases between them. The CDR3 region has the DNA TGTGCCAGCAGCCCGACCACTAATTCACCCCTCCACTTT. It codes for CASSPTTNSPLHF.

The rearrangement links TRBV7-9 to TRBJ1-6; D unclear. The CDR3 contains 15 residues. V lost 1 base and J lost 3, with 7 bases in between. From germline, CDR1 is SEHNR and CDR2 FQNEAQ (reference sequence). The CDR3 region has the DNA TGTGCCAGCAGCTTAGTATCCGGCTATAATTCACCCCTCCACTTT. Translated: CASSLVSGYNSPLHF.

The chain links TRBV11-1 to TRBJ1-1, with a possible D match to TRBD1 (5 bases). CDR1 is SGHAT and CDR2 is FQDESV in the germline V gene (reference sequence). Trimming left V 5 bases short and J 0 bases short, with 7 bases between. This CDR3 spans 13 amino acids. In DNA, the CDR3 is TGTGCCAGCAGCGCGACAGTGAACACTGAAGCTTTCTTT. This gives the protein CASSATVNTEAFF.

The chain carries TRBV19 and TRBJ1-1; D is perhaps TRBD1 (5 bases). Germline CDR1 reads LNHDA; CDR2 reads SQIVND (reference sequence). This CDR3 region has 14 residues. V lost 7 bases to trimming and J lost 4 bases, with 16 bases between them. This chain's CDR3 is CASKSSGALTEAFF. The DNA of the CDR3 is TGTGCCAGTAAATCCTCCGGGGCCCTCACTGAAGCTTTCTTT.

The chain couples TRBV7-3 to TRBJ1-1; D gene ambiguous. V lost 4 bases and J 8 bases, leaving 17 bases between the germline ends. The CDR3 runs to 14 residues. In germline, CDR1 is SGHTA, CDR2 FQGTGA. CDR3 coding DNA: TGTGCCAGCAGCTCCCGGGCCGGGTCGAAGGAAGCTTTCTTT. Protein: CASSSRAGSKEAFF.

CDR3 bases: TGTGCCAGCAGCTTGGGGAGAGAGGGGCTAAGGGGAAACATTCAGTACTTC. Translation: CASSLGREGLRGNIQYF. J is TRBJ2-4 and V is TRBV5-8; D might be TRBD1 or TRBD2, each matching 5 bases. CDR3 size: 17 residues. Germline-derived CDR1 and CDR2 are SGHTS and YDEGEE. Trimming shortened V by 0 bases and J by 6 bases, and 19 bases separated the two germline ends.

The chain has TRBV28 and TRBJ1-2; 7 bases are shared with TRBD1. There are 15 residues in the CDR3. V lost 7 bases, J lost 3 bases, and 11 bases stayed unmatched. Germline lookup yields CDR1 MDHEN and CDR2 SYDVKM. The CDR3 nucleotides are TGTGCCAGCATAACCGCAGGGGGAGAGGACTATGGCTACACCTTC. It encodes CASITAGGEDYGYTF.

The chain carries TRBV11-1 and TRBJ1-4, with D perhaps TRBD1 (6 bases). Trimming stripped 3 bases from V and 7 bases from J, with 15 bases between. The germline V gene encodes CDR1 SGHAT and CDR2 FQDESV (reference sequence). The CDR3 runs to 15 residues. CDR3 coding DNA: TGTGCCAGCAGCTTGGGACGGGGGCTCAGTGAAAAACTGTTTTTT. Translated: CASSLGRGLSEKLFF.

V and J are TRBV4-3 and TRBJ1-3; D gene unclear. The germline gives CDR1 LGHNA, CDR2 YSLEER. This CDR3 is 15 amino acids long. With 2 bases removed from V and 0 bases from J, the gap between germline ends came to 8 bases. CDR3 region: CASSQLPFSGNTIYF. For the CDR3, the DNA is TGCGCCAGCAGCCAACTACCATTCTCTGGAAACACCATATATTTT.

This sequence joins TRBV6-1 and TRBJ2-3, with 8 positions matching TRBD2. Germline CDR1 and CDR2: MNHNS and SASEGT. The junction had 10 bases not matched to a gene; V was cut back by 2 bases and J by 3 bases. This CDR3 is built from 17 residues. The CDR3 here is CASSETRVGGGTDTQYF. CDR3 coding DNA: TGTGCCAGCAGTGAAACCCGTGTTGGCGGGGGGACAGATACGCAGTATTTT.

Here the CDR3 reads CASSGEQAVRAEAFF. The DNA of the CDR3 is TGCGCCAGCAGCGGCGAACAGGCGGTCAGGGCTGAAGCTTTCTTT. The chain links TRBV5-1 to TRBJ1-1; perhaps TRBD1 as D (5 bases). CDR1 is SGHRS and CDR2 is YFSETQ in the germline V gene. Deletions cut 4 bases from V and 6 bases from J, with 19 bases between. There are 15 residues in the CDR3.

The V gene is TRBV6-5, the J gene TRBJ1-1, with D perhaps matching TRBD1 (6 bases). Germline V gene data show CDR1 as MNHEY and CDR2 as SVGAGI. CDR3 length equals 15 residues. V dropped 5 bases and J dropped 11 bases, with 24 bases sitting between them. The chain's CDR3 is CASSLTGTRGRGAFF. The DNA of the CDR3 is TGTGCCAGCAGTCTTACCGGGACACGAGGGCGCGGTGCTTTCTTT.

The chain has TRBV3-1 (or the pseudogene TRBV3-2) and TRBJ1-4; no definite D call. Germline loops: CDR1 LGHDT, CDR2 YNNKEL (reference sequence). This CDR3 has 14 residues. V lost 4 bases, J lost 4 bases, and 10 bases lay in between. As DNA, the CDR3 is TGTGCCAGCAGCCGGGAGGGTTATAATGAAAAACTGTTTTTT. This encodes CASSREGYNEKLFF.

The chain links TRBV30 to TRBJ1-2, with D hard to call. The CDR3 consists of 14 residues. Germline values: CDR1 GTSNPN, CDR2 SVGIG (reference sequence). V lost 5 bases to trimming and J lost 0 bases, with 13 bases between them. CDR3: CAWSPGPPNYGYTF. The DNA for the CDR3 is TGTGCCTGGTCCCCCGGCCCCCCTAACTATGGCTACACCTTC.

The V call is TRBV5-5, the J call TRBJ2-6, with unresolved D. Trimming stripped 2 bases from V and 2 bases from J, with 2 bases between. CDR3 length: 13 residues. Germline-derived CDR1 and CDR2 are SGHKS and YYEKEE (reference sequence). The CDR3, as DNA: TGTGCCAGCAGCTTAGCTGGGGCCAACGTCCTGACTTTC. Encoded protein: CASSLAGANVLTF.

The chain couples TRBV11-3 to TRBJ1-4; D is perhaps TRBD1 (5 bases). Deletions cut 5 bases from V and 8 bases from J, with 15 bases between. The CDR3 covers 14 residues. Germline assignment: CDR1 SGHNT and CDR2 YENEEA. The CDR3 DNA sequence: TGTGCCAGCAGCGACCCCCCCAGGGTCGAAAAACTGTTTTTT. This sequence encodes CASSDPPRVEKLFF.

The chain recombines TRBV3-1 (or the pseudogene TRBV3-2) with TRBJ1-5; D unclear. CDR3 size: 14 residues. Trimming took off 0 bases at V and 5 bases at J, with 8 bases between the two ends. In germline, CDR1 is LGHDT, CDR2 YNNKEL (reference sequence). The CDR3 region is CASSQDGSYQPQHF. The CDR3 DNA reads TGTGCCAGCAGCCAAGATGGGTCCTATCAGCCCCAGCATTTT.

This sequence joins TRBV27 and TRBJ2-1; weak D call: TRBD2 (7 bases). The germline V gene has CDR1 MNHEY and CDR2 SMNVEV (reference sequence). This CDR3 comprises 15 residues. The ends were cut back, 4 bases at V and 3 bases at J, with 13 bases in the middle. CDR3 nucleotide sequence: TGTGCCAGCAGTTCCCGGGGGGCGGACTACAATGAGCAGTTCTTC. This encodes CASSSRGADYNEQFF.

CDR3: CASSVMGSGGYNEQFF. As DNA, the CDR3 is TGTGCCAGCAGCGTGATGGGGAGCGGGGGGTACAATGAGCAGTTCTTC. The genes are TRBV9 and TRBJ2-1, with 9 bases that match TRBD2. This CDR3 has 16 residues. Per the germline V gene, CDR1 is SGDLS and CDR2 is YYNGEE. With 2 bases clipped from V and 4 bases from J, the junction kept 7 bases outside the gene matches.

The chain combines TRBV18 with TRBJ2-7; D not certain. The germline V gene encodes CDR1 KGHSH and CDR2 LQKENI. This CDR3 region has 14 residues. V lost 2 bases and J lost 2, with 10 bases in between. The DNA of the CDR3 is TGTGCCAGCTCACCATCGGGTAATGCCTACGAGCAGTACTTC. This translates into CASSPSGNAYEQYF.

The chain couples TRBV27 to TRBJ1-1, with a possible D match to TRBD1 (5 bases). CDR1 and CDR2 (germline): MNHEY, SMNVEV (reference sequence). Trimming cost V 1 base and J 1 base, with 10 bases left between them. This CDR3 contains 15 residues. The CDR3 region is CASSLLGQGNTEAFF. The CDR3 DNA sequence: TGTGCCAGCAGTTTATTGGGGCAGGGGAACACTGAAGCTTTCTTT.

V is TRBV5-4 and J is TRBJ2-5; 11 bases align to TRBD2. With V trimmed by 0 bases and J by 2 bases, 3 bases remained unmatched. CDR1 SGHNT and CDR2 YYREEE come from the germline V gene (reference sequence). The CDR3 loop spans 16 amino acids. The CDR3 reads CASSLGPSGGQETQYF. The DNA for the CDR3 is TGTGCCAGCAGCTTGGGCCCTAGCGGGGGGCAAGAGACCCAGTACTTC.

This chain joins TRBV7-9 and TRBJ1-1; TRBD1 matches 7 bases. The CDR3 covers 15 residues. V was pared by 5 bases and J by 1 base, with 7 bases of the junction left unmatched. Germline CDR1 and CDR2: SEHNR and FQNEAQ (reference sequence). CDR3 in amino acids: CASSQGGARNTEAFF. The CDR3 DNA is TGTGCCAGCAGCCAGGGGGGGGCTAGGAACACTGAAGCTTTCTTT. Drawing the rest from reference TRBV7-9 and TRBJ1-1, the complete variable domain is DTGVSQNPRHKITKRGQNVTFRCDPISEHNRLYWYRQTLGQGPEFLTYFQNEAQLEKSRLLSDRFSAERPKGSFSTLEIQRTEQGDSAMYLCASSQGGARNTEAFFGQGTRLTVV.

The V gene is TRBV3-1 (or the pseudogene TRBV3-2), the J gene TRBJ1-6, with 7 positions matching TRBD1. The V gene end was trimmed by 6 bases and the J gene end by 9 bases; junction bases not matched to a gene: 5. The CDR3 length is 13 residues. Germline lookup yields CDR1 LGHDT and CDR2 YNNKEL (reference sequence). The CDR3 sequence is CASRGGQSSPLHF. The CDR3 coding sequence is TGTGCCAGCAGGGGGGGACAGTCTTCACCCCTCCACTTT.

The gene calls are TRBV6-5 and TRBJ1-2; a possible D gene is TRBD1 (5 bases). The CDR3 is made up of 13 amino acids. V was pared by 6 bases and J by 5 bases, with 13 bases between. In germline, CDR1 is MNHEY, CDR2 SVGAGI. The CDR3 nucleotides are TGTGCCAGCAGCCCGGGGGGATGGTATGGCTACACCTTC. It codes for CASSPGGWYGYTF.

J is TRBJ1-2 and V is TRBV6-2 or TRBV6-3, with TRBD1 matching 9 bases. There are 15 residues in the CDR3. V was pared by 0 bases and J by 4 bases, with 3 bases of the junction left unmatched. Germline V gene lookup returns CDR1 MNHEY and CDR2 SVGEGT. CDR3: CASSYSTGGSYGYTF. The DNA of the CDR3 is TGTGCCAGCAGTTACTCGACAGGGGGTAGCTATGGCTACACCTTC.